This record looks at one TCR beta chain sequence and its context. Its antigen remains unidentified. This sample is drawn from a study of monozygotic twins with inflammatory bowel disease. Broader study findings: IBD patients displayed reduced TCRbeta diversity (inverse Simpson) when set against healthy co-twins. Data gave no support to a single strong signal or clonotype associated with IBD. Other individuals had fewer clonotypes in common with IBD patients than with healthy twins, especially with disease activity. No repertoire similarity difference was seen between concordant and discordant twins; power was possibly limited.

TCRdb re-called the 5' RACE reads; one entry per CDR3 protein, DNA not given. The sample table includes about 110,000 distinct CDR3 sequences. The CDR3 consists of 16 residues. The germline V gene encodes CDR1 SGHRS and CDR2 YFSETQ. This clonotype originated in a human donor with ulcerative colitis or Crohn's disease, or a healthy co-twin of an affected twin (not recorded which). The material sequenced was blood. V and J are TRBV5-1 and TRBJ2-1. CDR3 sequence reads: CASSFPVQSSYNEQFF.